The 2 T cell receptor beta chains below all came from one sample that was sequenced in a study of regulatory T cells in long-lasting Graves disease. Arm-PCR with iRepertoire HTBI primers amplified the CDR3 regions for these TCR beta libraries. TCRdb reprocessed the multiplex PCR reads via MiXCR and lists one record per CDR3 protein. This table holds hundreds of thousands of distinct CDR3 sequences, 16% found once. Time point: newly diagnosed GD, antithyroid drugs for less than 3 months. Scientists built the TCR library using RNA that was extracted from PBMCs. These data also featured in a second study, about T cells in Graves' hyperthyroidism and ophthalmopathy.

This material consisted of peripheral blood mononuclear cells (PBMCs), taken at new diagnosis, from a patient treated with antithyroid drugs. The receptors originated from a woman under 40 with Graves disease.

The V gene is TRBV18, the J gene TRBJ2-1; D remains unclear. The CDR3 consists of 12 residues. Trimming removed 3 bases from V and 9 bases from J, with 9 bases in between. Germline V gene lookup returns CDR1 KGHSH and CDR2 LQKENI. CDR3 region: CASSPTGGEQFF. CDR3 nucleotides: TGTGCCAGCTCACCCACCGGCGGTGAGCAGTTCTTC. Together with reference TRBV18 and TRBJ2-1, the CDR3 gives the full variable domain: NAGVMQNPRHLVRRRGQEARLRCSPMKGHSHVYWYRQLPEEGLKFMVYLQKENIIDESGMPKERFSAEFPKEGPSILRIQQVVRGDSAAYFCASSPTGGEQFFGPGTRLTVL.

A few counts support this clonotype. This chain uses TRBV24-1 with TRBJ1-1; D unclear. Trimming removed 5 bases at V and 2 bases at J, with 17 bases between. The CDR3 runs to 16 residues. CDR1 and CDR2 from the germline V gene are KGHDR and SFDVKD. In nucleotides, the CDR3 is TGTGCCACCAGTGCGAAGTCTTACCCCTCAAACACTGAAGCTTTCTTT. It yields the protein CATSAKSYPSNTEAFF.